This T cell receptor (beta chain) was identified during a study of T cell changes during pregnancy in multiple sclerosis (dated by TCRdb to about 2019). Regarding the complete study: Changes in the T cell repertoire over the course of pregnancy were examined in this study in women with multiple sclerosis.

Libraries came from the immunoSEQ multiplex PCR assay. Imported from immuneACCESS, the table was reduced by TCRdb to in-frame sequences with V and J called. These copies leave out some clones; in studies compared against another copy, an unresolved V gene accounts for under half, and the cause of the remainder is not known. Counted in this sample were 45,000 to 65,000 clones; about nine tenths of them appeared once. Under 0.65% of the sample goes to the ten largest clones. A remark on this clone: Its antigen is currently not known. Qualities for individual bases were not recorded, and no much larger clone is one base off.

Reading from cysteine to phenylalanine, the CDR3 counts 14 amino acids. Only the CDR3 portion is preserved as DNA: 42 bases, with reading frame beginning at the first base. Clipping removes 3 bases from V and 6 bases from J, with 7 as the unmatched junction base count. Per the germline V gene (reference sequence), MNHEY is the CDR1 and SMNVEV is the CDR2. The sequence is built from TRBV27 and TRBJ2-7, with 8 bases matching TRBD2. The source material was CD4+ T cells from peripheral blood mononuclear cells, sampled in the third trimester of pregnancy. The receptor was derived from a female donor with multiple sclerosis, enrolled in a pregnancy study. CDR3 loop: CASSFAGLVSEQYF. The DNA sequence follows: TGTGCCAGCAGTTTCGCGGGACTAGTAAGCGAGCAGTACTTC.